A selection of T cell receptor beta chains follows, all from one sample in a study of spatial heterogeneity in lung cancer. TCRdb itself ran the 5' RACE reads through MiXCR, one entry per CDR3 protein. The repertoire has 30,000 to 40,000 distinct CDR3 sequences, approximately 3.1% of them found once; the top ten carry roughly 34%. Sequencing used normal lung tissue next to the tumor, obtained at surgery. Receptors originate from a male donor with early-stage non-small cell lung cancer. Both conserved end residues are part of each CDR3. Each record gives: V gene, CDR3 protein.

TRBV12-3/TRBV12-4,CASSTRSSGNTIYF
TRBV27,CASSLSLGAGGYTF
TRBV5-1,CASSLTGGIQPQHF
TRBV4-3,CASSQAGSGNEKLFF
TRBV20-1,CSARRGVQFSPQHF
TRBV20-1,CSARETSGATTDTQYF
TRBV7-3,CASSRGPGDPDTQYF
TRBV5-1,CASSLQGYTDTQYF
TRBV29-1,CSVVQVGINEQFF
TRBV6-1,CASSPSRREVYNEQFF
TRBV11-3,CASSCDNLSSYEQYF
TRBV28,CASIPQVSGANVLTF
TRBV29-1,CSVDRDRGLTEAFF
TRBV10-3,CAISGRGAEETQYF
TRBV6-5,CASSAASQNIQYF
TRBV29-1,CSVVTGQETQYF
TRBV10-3,CASSNRVVDTQYF
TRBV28,CASSLTVSEQYF
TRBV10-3,CAISEDRGRETQYF
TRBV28,CASSNGPEGDTQYF